What follows are 6 T cell receptor beta chains derived from one specimen sequenced in a study of T cells after yellow fever vaccination. TCRdb used MiXCR to reprocess the 5' RACE reads, holding one entry per CDR3 protein. The sample holds approximately 300,000 distinct CDR3 sequences, roughly 10% seen once. The material sequenced was CD4+ T cells sorted from PBMCs, taken 45 days after the yellow fever booster vaccination. Every receptor here comes from a young man who received the YFV17D yellow fever vaccine.

The chain carries TRBV12-3 or TRBV12-4 and TRBJ1-2, with D uncertain. Trimming cost V 3 bases and J 7 bases, with 15 bases left between them. CDR3 size: 14 residues. CDR3 DNA: TGTGCCAGCAGTTTGACCCGAGCCGCGAGTGGCTACACCTTC. Its protein product is CASSLTRAASGYTF.

J is TRBJ2-1 and V is TRBV15; D is unclear. This CDR3 contains 13 residues. Germline values: CDR1 LNHNV, CDR2 YYDKDF (reference sequence). The V and J ends lost 0 bases and 6 bases respectively, with 6 bases between them. The CDR3 reads CATSRETINEQFF. CDR3 DNA sequence: TGTGCCACCAGCAGAGAGACAATCAATGAGCAGTTCTTC.

This clonotype has a handful of counts. V and J are TRBV11-2 and TRBJ1-1, with TRBD1 matching over 7 bases. The ends lost 5 bases at V and 1 base at J; junction bases unmatched: 4. The germline V gene encodes CDR1 SGHAT and CDR2 FQNNGV. The CDR3 runs to 14 residues. CDR3 in DNA: TGTGCCAGCAGCAAAGGGGGCTCGAACACTGAAGCTTTCTTT. Translated, it gives CASSKGGSNTEAFF.

This chain uses TRBV7-2 with TRBJ2-5, with 7 bases identical to TRBD2. The germline CDR1 and CDR2 sequences are SGHTA and FQGNSA. J lost 5 bases, V lost 5 bases, and 5 bases had no gene match. The CDR3 is made up of 13 amino acids. The CDR3 coding sequence is TGTGCCAGCAGCGTGGCGGGGGTCGAGACCCAGTACTTC. Amino acid sequence: CASSVAGVETQYF.

This clonotype showed up just a few times. The rearrangement links TRBV7-9 to TRBJ2-1; 9 positions agree with TRBD1. The J segment lost 2 bases and the V segment lost 3 bases, leaving 5 bases of the junction unmatched. The V gene's germline CDR1 is SEHNR and CDR2 FQNEAQ (reference sequence). This CDR3 contains 16 residues. The CDR3 DNA is TGTGCCAGCAGCTTCACACGGGACAGGGCCTACAATGAGCAGTTCTTC. Its translation: CASSFTRDRAYNEQFF.

The J gene is TRBJ2-1, the V gene TRBV4-2, with D tentatively TRBD1 (5 bases). CDR3 length equals 15 residues. Germline V lookup: CDR1 LGHNA, CDR2 YNFKEQ. V was trimmed by 0 bases and J by 3 bases, leaving 9 bases between them. The CDR3 bases are TGTGCCAGCAGCCAAGAGGGGCAGAACTACAATGAGCAGTTCTTC. It translates to CASSQEGQNYNEQFF.